The clone carrying this T cell receptor (beta chain) occurred a few times. The sample is drawn from a study of blood T cell repertoires in COVID-19. TCRdb's copy holds only in-frame clones and misses some; the assay was immunoSEQ multiplex PCR. The sample lists about 270,000 clones; 88% were seen once. This CDR3 comprises 14 residues. CDR1 MNHEY and CDR2 SVGAGI come from the germline V gene. V lost 10 bases, J lost 2 bases, and 17 bases lay in between. Sequencing was carried out using PBMCs or T cells enriched from blood (not recorded which). The rearrangement links TRBV6-5 to TRBJ1-1; unclear D gene. The receptor was isolated from a woman aged 45-60 years who had recovered from COVID-19. The CDR3 nucleotides are TGTGCCACCCAAGGAGCCGGGGTAAACACTGAAGCTTTCTTT. Its translation is CATQGAGVNTEAFF.